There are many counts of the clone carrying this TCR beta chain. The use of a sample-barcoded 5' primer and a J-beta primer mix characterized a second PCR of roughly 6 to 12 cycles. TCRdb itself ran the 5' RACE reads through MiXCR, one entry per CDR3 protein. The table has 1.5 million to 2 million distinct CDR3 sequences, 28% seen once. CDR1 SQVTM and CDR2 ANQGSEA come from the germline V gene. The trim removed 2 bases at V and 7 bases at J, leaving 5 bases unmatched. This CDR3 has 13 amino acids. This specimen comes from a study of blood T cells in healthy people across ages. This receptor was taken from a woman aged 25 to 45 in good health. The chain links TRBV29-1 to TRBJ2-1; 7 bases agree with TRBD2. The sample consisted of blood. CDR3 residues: CSVELAVENEQFF. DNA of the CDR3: TGCAGCGTTGAACTAGCGGTGGAGAATGAGCAGTTCTTC.